This TCR beta chain was captured in a study of blood T cell repertoires in COVID-19. TCRdb keeps only in-frame clones here, not all; method: immunoSEQ multiplex PCR. The data show tens of thousands of clones, around four fifths seen once. V lost 5 bases and J 4 bases, leaving 14 bases between the germline ends. The CDR3 is 14 amino acids. The germline CDR1 and CDR2 sequences are MGHRA and YSYEKL. The source of this sequence is a human donor in a cohort sampled during active COVID-19. Material: peripheral blood. V gene TRBV4-1 combines with J gene TRBJ2-5; D may be TRBD1 (6 bases). The CDR3 reads CASSEVVDRETQYF. CDR3 DNA: TGCGCCAGCAGCGAAGTAGTGGACAGAGAGACCCAGTACTTC.